What follows is one TCR beta chain and its context. The antigen is not known. The data derive from a study of identical twins. General observations from the study: Insertions were fewer in abundant cord blood beta clonotypes, whereas memory repertoires showed none of this pattern. Within beta out-of-frame sequences, the excess sharing observed between twins was weaker. Model-predicted out-of-frame TCR alpha sharing fell below observed values in monozygotic twins. The conclusions drew on cross-sectional statistical analysis instead of tracking the same donors.

The V gene's germline CDR1 is KGHSH and CDR2 LQKENI. Trimming left V 1 base short and J 6 bases short, with 19 bases between. The CDR3 loop spans 17 amino acids. TCRdb re-derived calls from the 5' RACE reads in MiXCR, one entry per CDR3 protein. The sample includes around 1.7 million distinct CDR3 sequences, less than 35% seen only once; the top ten take about 0.3%. Sequenced sample: cord blood. The chain joins TRBV18 to TRBJ2-1; D is perhaps TRBD1 or TRBD2 (5 bases each). This clonotype was sampled from a newborn girl in good health. In DNA form, the CDR3 reads TGTGCCAGCTCACCACTTCCGGGACCAGCAGATTTCAATGAGCAGTTCTTC. It yields the protein CASSPLPGPADFNEQFF.